This is a list of T cell receptor beta chains from one sample in a study of metastatic and nonmetastatic thyroid tumors. TCRdb re-called the PCR reads with MiXCR. The sample has over 40,000 clones; around 10% are singletons. Sequenced: blood. The receptors were sampled from a female donor with papillary thyroid cancer or a benign thyroid nodule (not recorded which). Some clones in this sample may be carry-over from other donors' samples. Both conserved end residues are part of each CDR3. D genes are given only for firm matches. The size entry is marked missing in some rows and otherwise reads once, few, many or a size class.

J,D,V,size,CDR3,DNA
TRBJ2-5,.,TRBV7-9,many,CASPPAGNSPLTETQYF,TGTGCCAGCCCCCCAGCCGGTAACTCCCCTTTGACGGAGACCCAGTACTTC
TRBJ2-7,.,TRBV27,.,CASSFAGRPEQYF,TGTGCCAGCAGTTTCGCGGGAAGGCCCGAGCAGTACTTC
TRBJ2-1,TRBD2,TRBV30,many,CAWSGWVLAGGGSYNEQFF,TGTGCCTGGAGTGGTTGGGTGCTAGCGGGAGGGGGCTCCTACAATGAGCAGTTCTTC
TRBJ1-1,.,TRBV30,once,CAWREKVRTEASF,TGTGCCTGGAGGGAGAAGGTTCGGACTGAGGCTTCCTTT
TRBJ2-3,.,TRBV6-2/TRBV6-3,many,CASSGGGDTQYF,TGTGCCAGCAGTGGAGGAGGAGATACGCAGTATTTT
TRBJ1-6,.,TRBV7-9,many,CASSPIVGDNSPLHF,TGTGCCAGCAGCCCCATCGTGGGGGATAATTCACCCCTCCACTTT
TRBJ1-3,TRBD1,TRBV9,.,CASSDELGGGGNTIYF,TGTGCCAGCAGCGACGAGCTAGGGGGCGGTGGAAACACCATATATTTT
TRBJ2-2,TRBD1,TRBV20-1,many,CSARQGAGELFF,TGCAGTGCTAGACAGGGGGCCGGGGAGCTGTTTTTT
TRBJ1-2,.,TRBV27,many,CASSLTGATPIHGYTF,TGTGCCAGCAGTTTAACGGGGGCAACCCCTATCCATGGCTACACCTTC
TRBJ1-1,.,TRBV5-1,many,CASSLAAGADTEAFF,TGCGCCAGCAGCTTGGCAGCAGGGGCTGACACTGAAGCTTTCTTT